One and the same sample provided the 27 T cell receptor beta chains below, sequenced in a study of naive and memory T cell subsets. The beta constant-region primer was an equimolar mix of two oligonucleotides covering TRBC1 and TRBC2. TCRdb redid the calling of the UMI-ligation and nested PCR reads with MiXCR, one entry per CDR3 protein. This table holds 120,000 to 150,000 distinct CDR3 sequences, 15% to 20% found once. The sequenced sample was naive CD4+ T cells from blood. Receptors originate from a human donor in good health.

The chain carries TRBV7-2 and TRBJ1-4, with D tentatively TRBD1 (5 bases). CDR1 SGHTA and CDR2 FQGNSA come from the germline V gene. The CDR3 covers 14 residues. Trimming removed 3 bases from V and 7 bases from J, with 12 bases in between. The CDR3 DNA is TGTGCCAGCAGCTTCTACTCGGGACGTGAAAAACTGTTTTTT. Translation gives CASSFYSGREKLFF.

A few counts support this clonotype. The rearrangement joins TRBV7-8 to TRBJ2-7; D call uncertain. Between the trimmed V and J ends, which lost 5 bases and 3 bases, there was a span of 23 bases. The CDR3 has 17 residues. Germline assignment: CDR1 SGHVS and CDR2 FQNEAQ. CDR3 DNA: TGTGCCAGCAGCCTTAACCCCAGACAAAACTCTGTCTACGAGCAGTACTTC. Protein sequence: CASSLNPRQNSVYEQYF.

The chain is built from TRBV7-2 and TRBJ2-7; 9 nucleotides match TRBD1. This CDR3 contains 14 residues. CDR1 SGHTA and CDR2 FQGNSA come from the germline V gene. Unmatched junction bases numbered 4, after V lost 5 bases and J lost 2 bases. CDR3: CASSPNRGPYEQYF. The CDR3 DNA reads TGTGCCAGCAGCCCGAACAGGGGGCCCTACGAGCAGTACTTC.

This clonotype was observed a few times. The CDR3 here is CASRLRNNRDEQFF. The CDR3 coding sequence is TGTGCCAGCAGGCTACGAAACAATCGCGATGAGCAGTTCTTC. The chain carries TRBV6-1 and TRBJ2-1, with D uncertain. Germline-derived CDR1 and CDR2 are MNHNS and SASEGT. The CDR3 spans 14 residues. The V gene lost 6 bases and the J gene lost 8 bases, with 17 bases spanning the gap.

This clonotype has a count of ten or more. The V gene is TRBV11-3, the J gene TRBJ2-2; the match to TRBD2 covers 11 bases. This CDR3 is 20 amino acids long. CDR1 is SGHNT and CDR2 is YENEEA in the germline V gene. J was trimmed by 5 bases and V by 4 bases; bases with no gene match: 18. CDR3 bases: TGTGCCAGCAGCTCCTCCTGGTTACTAGCGGGAGTTCGGTCGACCGGGGAGCTGTTTTTT. This translates into CASSSSWLLAGVRSTGELFF.

In its sample, this clonotype was seen a few times. The chain has TRBV29-1 and TRBJ2-2; D is unclear. The CDR3 length is 11 residues. Germline assignment: CDR1 SQVTM and CDR2 ANQGSEA. V lost 6 bases and J 4 bases, leaving 6 bases between the germline ends. For the CDR3, the DNA is TGCAGCGTGGCTAGCACCGGGGAGCTGTTTTTT. This sequence encodes CSVASTGELFF.

This clonotype was seen only a few times. V and J are TRBV6-1 and TRBJ1-5, with D perhaps matching TRBD1 (5 bases). Trimming removed 7 bases at V and 1 base at J, with 8 bases between. Germline V gene sequence: CDR1 MNHNS, CDR2 SASEGT. This CDR3 spans 13 amino acids. CDR3 loop: CASKEGSNQPQHF. The CDR3 DNA is TGTGCCAGCAAGGAGGGGAGCAATCAGCCCCAGCATTTT.

Many counts were recorded for this clonotype. V usage is TRBV9 and J usage is TRBJ2-5, with 7 bases that match TRBD2. Germline trimming cut 0 bases from V and 3 bases from J; bases unmatched to any gene: 8. CDR1 SGDLS and CDR2 YYNGEE come from the germline V gene. The CDR3 sequence is 16 residues long. CDR3 residues: CASSVGGGSWEETQYF. In nucleotides, the CDR3 is TGTGCCAGCAGCGTAGGGGGCGGGAGCTGGGAAGAGACCCAGTACTTC.

In its sample, this clonotype was seen a few times. The chain carries TRBV11-1 and TRBJ2-5; D may be TRBD2 (6 bases). Germline loops: CDR1 SGHAT, CDR2 FQDESV (reference sequence). V lost 3 bases and J lost 6, with 14 bases in between. The length of the CDR3 is 14 residues. CDR3 DNA sequence: TGTGCCAGCAGCTTTTGGAGGGAACCGCAGACCCAGTACTTC. Amino acid sequence: CASSFWREPQTQYF.

Ten or more counts support this clonotype. The J gene is TRBJ2-2, the V gene TRBV12-3 or TRBV12-4, with unresolved D. The V end lost 3 bases, the J end lost 1 base, and 6 bases lay between the germline ends. This CDR3 region has 14 residues. The CDR3 nucleotides are TGTGCCAGCAGTTTGGGCTTGAACACCGGGGAGCTGTTTTTT. Protein: CASSLGLNTGELFF.

This clonotype was detected only a few times. The V call is TRBV5-6, the J call TRBJ2-2; no definite D call. Trimming pared 0 bases from V and 4 bases from J, leaving 7 bases between. Germline V gene data show CDR1 as SGHDT and CDR2 as YYEEEE. The CDR3 extends over 14 amino acids. As DNA, the CDR3 is TGTGCCAGCAGCTTGGAGTACGGCACCGGGGAGCTGTTTTTT. Protein product: CASSLEYGTGELFF.

The V call is TRBV11-2, the J call TRBJ2-1, with D unresolved. The CDR3 extends over 13 amino acids. Germline lookup yields CDR1 SGHAT and CDR2 FQNNGV. V was pared by 2 bases and J by 9 bases, with 11 bases between. The CDR3 loop is CASSLWVSPEQFF. The CDR3 DNA reads TGTGCCAGCAGCTTATGGGTGTCCCCTGAGCAGTTCTTC.

J is TRBJ2-5 and V is TRBV29-1; a possible D gene is TRBD2 (6 bases). The CDR3 has 13 amino acids. CDR1 SQVTM and CDR2 ANQGSEA come from the germline V gene. V was pared by 7 bases and J by 0 bases, with 12 bases between. The chain's CDR3 is CSGRWDYQETQYF. The CDR3 DNA sequence: TGCAGCGGAAGGTGGGACTACCAAGAGACCCAGTACTTC. The complete variable domain, with remaining parts taken from reference TRBV29-1 and TRBJ2-5, reads SAVISQKPSRDICQRGTSLTIQCQVDSQVTMMFWYRQQPGQSLTLIATANQGSEATYESGFVIDKFPISRPNLTFSTLTVSNMSPEDSSIYLCSGRWDYQETQYFGPGTRLLVL.

The chain has TRBV19 and TRBJ1-5; D call uncertain. Germline CDR1 reads LNHDA; CDR2 reads SQIVND (reference sequence). This CDR3 contains 18 residues. V was trimmed by 7 bases and J by 1 base, leaving 23 bases between them. CDR3 coding DNA: TGTGCCAGTACTGACTCGCATGGAGGTCTTAGGAGCAATCAGCCCCAGCATTTT. Translation: CASTDSHGGLRSNQPQHF.

The chain employs TRBV6-5 and TRBJ2-3; 8 bases line up with TRBD2. The CDR3 sequence is 14 residues long. V was pared by 2 bases and J by 5 bases, with 3 bases of the junction left unmatched. Germline V gives CDR1 MNHEY, CDR2 SVGAGI. The DNA for the CDR3 is TGTGCCAGCAGTTACAGTCTAGCGGGAGATACGCAGTATTTT. Protein sequence: CASSYSLAGDTQYF.

This clonotype was found once. The chain recombines TRBV6-1 with TRBJ1-5, with D unclear. Trimming stripped 1 base from V and 4 bases from J, with 8 bases between. Germline loops: CDR1 MNHNS, CDR2 SASEGT. The CDR3 consists of 14 residues. The CDR3 region has the DNA TGTGCCAGCAGTGAAGGGCAGAGGAATCAGCCCCAGCATTTT. Its protein product is CASSEGQRNQPQHF.

In its sample, this clonotype was seen many times. The chain couples TRBV20-1 to TRBJ2-5; possibly TRBD1 for D (6 bases). Per the germline V gene, CDR1 is DFQATT and CDR2 is SNEGSKA (reference sequence). The CDR3 is made up of 13 amino acids. V was clipped by 0 bases and J by 5 bases, with 10 bases between them. The CDR3 DNA follows: TGCAGTGCTAGAGACACAGGGTCCGAGACCCAGTACTTC. This translates into CSARDTGSETQYF.

This chain joins TRBV18 and TRBJ2-7; D may be TRBD1 or TRBD2 (6 bases each). CDR3 length equals 15 residues. Germline V CDR1 and CDR2: KGHSH, LQKENI. The germline V and J ends were trimmed by 3 bases and 3 bases, with 15 bases remaining between them. The CDR3 nucleotides are TGTGCCAGCTCACCTTTGGGGGGCGCTGGCTACGAGCAGTACTTC. It yields the protein CASSPLGGAGYEQYF.

Here the CDR3 reads CASSLFGSSPDTQYF. CDR3 nucleotides: TGCGCCAGCAGCTTGTTCGGGAGTAGTCCAGATACGCAGTATTTT. This chain uses TRBV5-1 with TRBJ2-3; possible D gene TRBD2, 6 bases. Germline loops: CDR1 SGHRS, CDR2 YFSETQ. This CDR3 has 15 amino acids. V was trimmed by 1 base and J by 4 bases, leaving 13 bases between them. Together with reference TRBV5-1 and TRBJ2-3, the CDR3 gives the full variable domain: KAGVTQTPRYLIKTRGQQVTLSCSPISGHRSVSWYQQTPGQGLQFLFEYFSETQRNKGNFPGRFSGRQFSNSRSEMNVSTLELGDSALYLCASSLFGSSPDTQYFGPGTRLTVL.

The sample holds many counts of this clonotype. The CDR3 is CASSLAQLAGETQYF. As DNA, the CDR3 is TGTGCCAGCAGCTTAGCACAACTAGCCGGCGAGACCCAGTACTTC. This chain links TRBV7-8 with TRBJ2-5; perhaps TRBD2 as D (6 bases). V gave up 0 bases and J gave up 5 bases, with 13 bases separating them. The CDR3 contains 15 residues. The V gene's germline CDR1 is SGHVS and CDR2 FQNEAQ.

There are a few counts of this clonotype. This chain connects TRBV5-1 to TRBJ2-3; D is undetermined. This CDR3 has 15 residues. CDR1 is SGHRS and CDR2 is YFSETQ in the germline V gene. V was cut by 4 bases and J by 0 bases, with 12 bases left in between. In DNA, the CDR3 is TGCGCCAGCAGCGGCGGACGGTTAAGCACAGATACGCAGTATTTT. Protein product: CASSGGRLSTDTQYF. Full variable domain (rest looked up from reference TRBV5-1 and TRBJ2-3): KAGVTQTPRYLIKTRGQQVTLSCSPISGHRSVSWYQQTPGQGLQFLFEYFSETQRNKGNFPGRFSGRQFSNSRSEMNVSTLELGDSALYLCASSGGRLSTDTQYFGPGTRLTVL.

The rearrangement links TRBV6-1 to TRBJ2-1, with TRBD2 matching 7 bases. Germline V gene lookup returns CDR1 MNHNS and CDR2 SASEGT. The CDR3 spans 15 residues. V trimming: 4 bases; J trimming: 7 bases; junction bases outside the gene matches: 10. The CDR3 loop is CASSGGQIGGNEQFF. CDR3 DNA: TGTGCCAGCAGTGGCGGTCAGATCGGGGGGAATGAGCAGTTCTTC.

The chain couples TRBV7-2 to TRBJ1-5; no reliable D call. Germline V lookup: CDR1 SGHTA, CDR2 FQGNSA. The CDR3 is 14 amino acids. V was shortened by 4 bases and J by 3 bases, with 10 bases between the two germline ends. The CDR3 here is CASSSRSVNQPQHF. Here the CDR3 DNA reads TGTGCCAGCAGCTCCCGCAGCGTCAATCAGCCCCAGCATTTT.

This rearrangement joins TRBV5-4 to TRBJ2-2, with 8 positions matching TRBD1. This CDR3 comprises 15 residues. The V segment lost 4 bases and the J segment 7 bases; nucleotides outside the gene matches: 9. Germline loops: CDR1 SGHNT, CDR2 YYREEE (reference sequence). The CDR3 DNA sequence: TGTGCCAGCAGCGTGTCCGGACAGGGCGGCGGGGAGCTGTTTTTT. Translating it yields CASSVSGQGGGELFF.

This clonotype was found a few times. The chain carries TRBV12-3 or TRBV12-4 and TRBJ2-2, with D perhaps TRBD2 (5 bases). CDR3 size: 16 residues. V was shortened by 5 bases and J by 3 bases, with 16 bases between the two germline ends. CDR3 amino acids: CASSPPRGWDTGELFF. In nucleotides, the CDR3 is TGTGCCAGCAGTCCCCCTCGCGGGTGGGACACCGGGGAGCTGTTTTTT.

The chain joins TRBV20-1 to TRBJ2-4, with D possibly being TRBD1 (5 bases). V shed 3 bases and J shed 3 bases, with 12 bases lying between them. Germline V CDR1 and CDR2: DFQATT, SNEGSKA (reference sequence). This CDR3 contains 14 residues. Here the CDR3 reads CSARAQVIKNIQYF. The CDR3 DNA reads as TGCAGTGCTAGGGCACAGGTCATCAAAAACATTCAGTACTTC.

The chain employs TRBV7-2 and TRBJ2-3, with D unresolved. Trimming removed 5 bases at V and 6 bases at J, with 9 bases between. CDR1 is SGHTA, CDR2 FQGNSA, per germline. The CDR3 contains 12 residues. CDR3 protein: CASSLYRDTQYF. As DNA, the CDR3 is TGTGCCAGCAGCCTTTATAGGGATACGCAGTATTTT.